This T cell receptor (beta chain) was profiled in a study of T cell repertoires in cytomegalovirus infection. Germline CDR1 MNHNY, CDR2 SVGAGI (reference sequence). Between the trimmed V and J ends, which lost 2 bases and 1 base, there was a span of 12 bases. The length of the CDR3 is 15 residues. This clonotype occurred many times. What it binds is not known. Study conclusions and caveats: HLA-C-restricted, CMV-specific TCR beta clonotypes were dominant ex vivo. Cumulative public TCR beta family frequency identified CMV carriers with the relevant HLA.

TCRdb re-analysed the reads in MiXCR, keeping a single row per CDR3 protein. The sample yields around 77,000 distinct CDR3 sequences, around 20% seen once. The starting material was CD8+ T cells from cultured PBMCs, obtained from culture after CMV antigen stimulation. The rearrangement links TRBV6-6 to TRBJ2-7; D is perhaps TRBD1 or TRBD2 (5 bases each). The source of this sequence is a human donor in good health (CMV status not recorded). Some clones in this sample may be carry-over from other donors' samples. The CDR3 protein is CASSYPGRTSYEQYF. In nucleotides, the CDR3 is TGTGCCAGCAGTTACCCGGGACGTACGTCCTACGAGCAGTACTTC.